A single sample is the source of the 9 T cell receptor beta chains below, sequenced in a study of CD8 T cells in ankylosing spondylitis. Study conclusions and caveats: Characteristic of ankylosing spondylitis blood, it appeared, was a TCR beta motif comprising about eight highly homologous variants.

These TCRs are of unknown antigen specificity. MiXCR, applied by TCRdb to the 5' RACE reads, yields one record per CDR3 protein. The profile shows fewer than 750,000 distinct CDR3 sequences, 19% of them singletons. The material sequenced was blood, either unsorted or a sorted T cell fraction (not recorded which). The receptors derive from a male donor with ankylosing spondylitis.

This clonotype has only a few counts. The genes are TRBV29-1 and TRBJ2-7; TRBD2 is a possible D gene (6 bases). V was trimmed by 4 bases and J by 5 bases, leaving 15 bases between them. This CDR3 is 13 amino acids long. Germline CDR1 SQVTM, CDR2 ANQGSEA. DNA for the CDR3: TGCAGCGTTGTTGAGTGGGCTAGCGACGAGCAGTACTTC. Translating gives CSVVEWASDEQYF.

This rearrangement joins TRBV24-1 to TRBJ2-3, with 10 bases lining up with TRBD1. The V gene's germline CDR1 is KGHDR and CDR2 SFDVKD. The CDR3 is 16 residues long. Germline trimming cut 4 bases from V and 4 bases from J; bases unmatched to any gene: 7. CDR3 nucleotide sequence: TGTGCCACCAGTGACCCCACCGGGACAGGGGCAGATACGCAGTATTTT. Amino acids: CATSDPTGTGADTQYF.

This clonotype was counted a few times. The V call is TRBV10-2, the J call TRBJ2-7; D perhaps matches TRBD2 (6 bases). V lost 4 bases and J 7 bases, leaving 14 bases between the germline ends. This CDR3 has 13 residues. Germline V gene lookup returns CDR1 WSHSY and CDR2 SAAADI. CDR3 in DNA: TGCGCCAGCAGTGTACTAGCAGCGGAGGAGCAGTACTTC. As protein: CASSVLAAEEQYF.

The gene calls are TRBV2 and TRBJ2-7; 8 nucleotides agree with TRBD1. In germline, CDR1 is SNHLY, CDR2 FYNNEI. The J segment lost 1 base and the V segment lost 1 base, leaving 6 bases of the junction unmatched. CDR3 length: 16 amino acids. The CDR3 region has the DNA TGTGCCAGCAGTGAAGGAGGAACAGGGGGGTCCTACGAGCAGTACTTC. Translated: CASSEGGTGGSYEQYF.

The chain combines TRBV2 with TRBJ2-1; D may be TRBD2 (7 bases). Germline V lookup: CDR1 SNHLY, CDR2 FYNNEI. This CDR3 contains 16 residues. V was pared by 7 bases and J by 7 bases, with 23 bases between. The chain's CDR3 is CASIPLEGGVGNEQFF. Written as DNA, the CDR3 is TGTGCCAGCATCCCCCTGGAGGGGGGGGTTGGGAATGAGCAGTTCTTC.

In regard to this clonotype: The DNA is left out, because the CDR3 cannot be placed on it with certainty; the CDR3 is given as TCRdb lists it. The rearrangement links TRBV20-1 to TRBJ2-5; no check of the table's D call, TRBD1, against the DNA was made. Germline V gene lookup returns CDR1 DFQATT and CDR2 SNEGSKA (reference sequence). A total of 17 residues make up the CDR3, ends included. The CDR3 sequence is CSAAPTQVITVQVSQYF.

This clonotype was recorded a few times. The chain's CDR3 is CASSPDGQGGSYEQYF. CDR3 DNA: TGTGCCAGTAGTCCCGATGGACAGGGTGGTTCCTACGAGCAGTACTTC. This sequence joins TRBV19 and TRBJ2-7; TRBD1 matches 8 bases. V lost 5 bases, J lost 1 base, and 10 bases stayed unmatched. Germline V gene lookup returns CDR1 LNHDA and CDR2 SQIVND (reference sequence). The CDR3 has 16 residues.

In this sample, this clonotype turned up a few times. The J gene is TRBJ2-1, the V gene TRBV20-1, with TRBD2 matching 8 bases. V lost 3 bases, J lost 7 bases, and 8 bases stayed unmatched. This CDR3 has 14 amino acids. Germline CDR1 DFQATT, CDR2 SNEGSKA (reference sequence). Written as DNA, the CDR3 is TGCAGTGCTAGCTCGGGAGCGGGGGTGAATGAGCAGTTCTTC. Protein product: CSASSGAGVNEQFF.

V gene TRBV4-3 combines with J gene TRBJ2-2; 7 bases map to TRBD2. Germline lookup yields CDR1 LGHNA and CDR2 YSLEER. The ends lost 1 base at V and 3 bases at J; junction bases unmatched: 2. The CDR3 loop spans 15 amino acids. The CDR3 loop reads CASSQVLADTGELFF. In DNA form, the CDR3 reads TGCGCCAGCAGCCAAGTTCTAGCGGACACCGGGGAGCTGTTTTTT.